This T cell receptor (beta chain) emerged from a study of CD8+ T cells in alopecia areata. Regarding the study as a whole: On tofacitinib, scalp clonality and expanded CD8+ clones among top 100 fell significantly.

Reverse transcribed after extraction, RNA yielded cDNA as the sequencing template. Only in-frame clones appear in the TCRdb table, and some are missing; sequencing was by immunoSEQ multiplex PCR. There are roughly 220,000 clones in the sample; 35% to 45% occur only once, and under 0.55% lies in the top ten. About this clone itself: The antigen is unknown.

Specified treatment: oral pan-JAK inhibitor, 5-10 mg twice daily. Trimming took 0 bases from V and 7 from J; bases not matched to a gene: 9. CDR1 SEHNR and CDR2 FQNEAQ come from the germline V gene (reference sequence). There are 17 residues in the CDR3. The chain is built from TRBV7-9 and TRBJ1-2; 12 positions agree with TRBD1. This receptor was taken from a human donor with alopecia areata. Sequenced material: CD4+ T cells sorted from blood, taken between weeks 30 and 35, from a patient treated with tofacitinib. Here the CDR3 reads CASSLAGQGARGAGYTF. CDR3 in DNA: TGTGCCAGCAGCTTAGCGGGACAGGGGGCGCGAGGAGCTGGCTACACCTTC.